These 11 T cell receptor beta chains came from one sample sequenced in a study of cytomegalovirus exposure and HLA in healthy donors. Amplification used 60 Vbeta primers and 13 Jbeta primers. Profiled with immunoSEQ multiplex PCR; TCRdb holds only in-frame clones, not every one. The specimen's table records approximately 110,000 clones. The source material was PBMCs. Source of these receptors: a man in his thirties or forties in good health and CMV-seronegative.

The chain recombines TRBV19 with TRBJ1-2; D is undetermined. The V gene lost 4 bases and the J gene lost 4 bases, with 16 bases spanning the gap. Germline assignment: CDR1 LNHDA and CDR2 SQIVND (reference sequence). The CDR3 extends over 15 amino acids. CDR3 amino acids: CASSTEAGVPYGYTF. The CDR3 DNA is TGTGCCAGTAGTACCGAGGCGGGAGTCCCCTATGGCTACACCTTC.

The chain links TRBV29-1 to TRBJ2-5; possibly TRBD1 for D (6 bases). Trimming pared 5 bases from V and 0 bases from J, leaving 13 bases between. This CDR3 spans 14 amino acids. CDR1 SQVTM and CDR2 ANQGSEA come from the germline V gene. The CDR3 coding sequence is TGCAGCGTTAACCGGGACACAAACCAAGAGACCCAGTACTTC. It yields the protein CSVNRDTNQETQYF.

The chain employs TRBV28 and TRBJ2-2, with D maybe TRBD1 (6 bases). This CDR3 has 15 residues. From germline, CDR1 is MDHEN and CDR2 SYDVKM. Trimming stripped 6 bases from V and 0 bases from J, with 11 bases between. As DNA, the CDR3 is TGTGCCAGCAGCTTGGGACACCCGAACACCGGGGAGCTGTTTTTT. Translation: CASSLGHPNTGELFF.

The chain uses TRBV30 and TRBJ1-5; 8 positions agree with TRBD1. The J segment lost 6 bases and the V segment lost 5 bases, leaving 6 bases of the junction unmatched. The germline V gene encodes CDR1 GTSNPN and CDR2 SVGIG (reference sequence). This CDR3 contains 13 residues. CDR3 bases: TGTGCCTGGGAGACAGGGGAGGGTCAGCCCCAGCATTTT. It encodes CAWETGEGQPQHF.

V gene TRBV29-1 combines with J gene TRBJ2-7, with TRBD2 identical over 7 bases. With 6 bases clipped from V and 2 bases from J, the junction kept 4 bases outside the gene matches. The CDR3 totals 12 residues. Germline V gives CDR1 SQVTM, CDR2 ANQGSEA. The CDR3 DNA reads as TGCAGCGTGGGGGGGGACCCCTACGAGCAGTACTTC. This codes for CSVGGDPYEQYF.

CDR3 in amino acids: CASSEGAYFTEAFF. The CDR3 nucleotides are TGTGCCAGCAGTGAAGGGGCATACTTCACTGAAGCTTTCTTT. This chain connects TRBV25-1 to TRBJ1-1; a possible D gene is TRBD1 (5 bases). This CDR3 contains 14 residues. Trimming stripped 2 bases from V and 4 bases from J, with 11 bases between. CDR1 and CDR2 from the germline V gene are MGHDK and SYGVNS.

The chain employs TRBV19 and TRBJ2-1; a possible D gene is TRBD1 (6 bases). Germline CDR1 and CDR2: LNHDA and SQIVND (reference sequence). The CDR3 loop spans 16 amino acids. Trimming shortened V by 5 bases and J by 5 bases, and 19 bases separated the two germline ends. The DNA of the CDR3 is TGTGCCAGTAGTGAAGATTTGGCAGGGGTCAACAATGAGCAGTTCTTC. Its translation is CASSEDLAGVNNEQFF.

J is TRBJ2-5 and V is TRBV2; D ambiguous. Germline CDR1 and CDR2: SNHLY and FYNNEI. V was cut by 3 bases and J by 5 bases, with 4 bases left in between. The CDR3 loop spans 11 amino acids. DNA for the CDR3: TGTGCCAGCAGTGAGAGGGAGACCCAGTACTTC. Translating it yields CASSERETQYF. Combining the CDR3 with reference TRBV2 and TRBJ2-5 gives the whole variable domain EPEVTQTPSHQVTQMGQEVILRCVPISNHLYFYWYRQILGQKVEFLVSFYNNEISEKSEIFDDQFSVERPDGSNFTLKIRSTKLEDSAMYFCASSERETQYFGPGTRLLVL.

The gene calls are TRBV28 and TRBJ2-7; D not certain. Trimming took off 3 bases at V and 3 bases at J, with 12 bases between the two ends. The CDR3 is made up of 14 amino acids. The germline V gene encodes CDR1 MDHEN and CDR2 SYDVKM. CDR3 nucleotide sequence: TGTGCCAGCAGTTTGGAGATCCCTCGCTACGAGCAGTACTTC. Protein product: CASSLEIPRYEQYF.

The rearrangement links TRBV14 to TRBJ1-2; D not certain. V was shortened by 2 bases and J by 3 bases, with 13 bases between the two germline ends. The germline V gene has CDR1 SGHDN and CDR2 FVKESK. The CDR3 totals 15 residues. The CDR3 protein is CASSQWSAEDYGYTF. The CDR3 region has the DNA TGTGCCAGCAGCCAATGGTCCGCAGAAGACTATGGCTACACCTTC. Together with reference TRBV14 and TRBJ1-2, the CDR3 gives the full variable domain: EAGVTQFPSHSVIEKGQTVTLRCDPISGHDNLYWYRRVMGKEIKFLLHFVKESKQDESGMPNNRFLAERTGGTYSTLKVQPAELEDSGVYFCASSQWSAEDYGYTFGSGTRLTVV.

The V and J genes are TRBV28 and TRBJ2-7; maybe TRBD2 (6 bases). Germline CDR1 is MDHEN and CDR2 is SYDVKM. Between the trimmed V and J ends, which lost 6 bases and 2 bases, there was a span of 20 bases. This CDR3 contains 16 residues. The CDR3 DNA reads as TGTGCCAGCAGATCCGTCCGGGGACTCCCAACCTACGAGCAGTACTTC. It is translated as CASRSVRGLPTYEQYF.